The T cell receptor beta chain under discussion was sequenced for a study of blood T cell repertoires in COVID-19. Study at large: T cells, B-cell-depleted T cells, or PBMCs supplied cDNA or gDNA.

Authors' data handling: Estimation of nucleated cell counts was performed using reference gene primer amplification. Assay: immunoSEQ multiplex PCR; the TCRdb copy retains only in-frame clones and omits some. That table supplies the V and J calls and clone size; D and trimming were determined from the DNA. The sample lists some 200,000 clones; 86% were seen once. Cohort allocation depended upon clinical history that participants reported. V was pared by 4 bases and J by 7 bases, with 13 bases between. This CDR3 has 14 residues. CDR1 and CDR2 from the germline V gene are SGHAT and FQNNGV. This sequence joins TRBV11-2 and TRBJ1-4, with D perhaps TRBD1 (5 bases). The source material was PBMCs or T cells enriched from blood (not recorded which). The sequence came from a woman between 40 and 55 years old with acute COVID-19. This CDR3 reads CASSSGQRGEKLFF. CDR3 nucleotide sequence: TGTGCCAGCAGCTCCGGACAAAGAGGTGAAAAACTGTTTTTT.